This T cell receptor (beta chain) emerged from a study of blood T cells in healthy people across ages. Overall study findings and caveats: Older age went with lower TCR beta diversity per million T cells, in a roughly linear way. Greater diversity and more naive CD4+ cells were seen in long-lived donors than in aged donors.

Germline V gene sequence: CDR1 MNHNY, CDR2 SVGAGI (reference sequence). The V segment lost 6 bases and the J segment 9 bases; nucleotides outside the gene matches: 6. The CDR3 has 14 residues. Comments on this clonotype: Antigen unknown.

For the second PCR, which ran for about 6 to 11 cycles, a sample-barcoded 5' primer and a J-beta primer mix were used. TCRdb fed the 5' RACE reads into MiXCR, producing one record per CDR3 protein. The table records some 1,800,000 distinct CDR3 sequences, more than 35% of them present only once. The chain joins TRBV6-6 to TRBJ1-6, with 9 nucleotides matching TRBD1. The sequenced material came from blood. The TCR comes from a human donor in good health. The CDR3 sequence is CASSRDRVVSPLHF. The CDR3 DNA follows: TGTGCCAGCAGCAGGGACAGGGTCGTTTCACCCCTCCACTTT.